This is a list of T cell receptor beta chains from one sample in a study of T cell responses to AZD1222 COVID-19 vaccine. Using immunoSEQ multiplex PCR, the repertoire was profiled, and TCRdb retains in-frame clones only, with some absent. The sample contains 120,000 or so clones, about 89% of which appear only once. This material consisted of peripheral blood, taken on day 0 of AZD1222 vaccination. These receptors originate from an adult in good health. Both conserved end residues are part of each CDR3. The D gene is left open where the match is weak. For some rows the clone size is stated as once, few or many, or as a class when expanded; others skip it.

J gene	V gene	clone size	D gene	CDR3 protein	CDR3 DNA
TRBJ1-5	TRBV5-6	few	TRBD1	CASSLYSGGANQPQHF	TGTGCCAGCAGCTTGTATTCAGGGGGCGCGAATCAGCCCCAGCATTTT
TRBJ2-7	TRBV11-3	-	TRBD2	CASSSYRGGSSKRQYF	TGTGCCAGCAGCTCCTATCGGGGCGGGAGCTCGAAGCGGCAGTACTTC
TRBJ2-2	TRBV7-2	once	-	CASSLGRATGELFF	TGTGCCAGCAGCTTAGGAAGGGCCACCGGGGAGCTGTTTTTT
TRBJ2-5	TRBV25-1	-	TRBD1	CASSDLTGEETQYF	TGTGCCAGCAGTGACCTGACAGGGGAAGAGACCCAGTACTTC
TRBJ1-5	TRBV4-2	-	-	CASSQEGDRGQPQHF	TGTGCCAGCAGCCAGGAGGGGGACCGGGGTCAGCCCCAGCATTTT
TRBJ2-2	TRBV7-3	few	-	CASSLTVTTGNTGELFF	TGTGCCAGCAGCTTAACAGTCACGACAGGCAACACCGGGGAGCTGTTTTTT
TRBJ2-5	TRBV5-1	-	-	CASSLAPNSDLYQETQYF	TGCGCCAGCAGCTTGGCACCCAATTCGGACTTGTACCAAGAGACCCAGTACTTC
TRBJ2-2	TRBV5-4	-	-	CASSLAVLGDGELFF	TGTGCCAGCAGCTTGGCGGTCCTGGGGGACGGGGAGCTGTTTTTT
TRBJ2-3	TRBV28	-	TRBD1	CASSRQGSDTQYF	TGTGCCAGCAGTCGACAGGGATCAGATACGCAGTATTTT
TRBJ2-7	TRBV16	-	-	CASKDQNEQYF	TGTGCCAGCAAGGACCAGAACGAGCAGTACTTC
TRBJ2-6	TRBV2	-	-	CASSGARRGGVGANVLTF	TGTGCCAGCAGTGGGGCCCGGCGTGGCGGGGTGGGGGCCAACGTCCTGACTTTC
TRBJ1-1	TRBV5-1	-	TRBD1	CASSFDRANTEAFF	TGCGCCAGCAGCTTCGACAGGGCGAACACTGAAGCTTTCTTT
TRBJ1-6	TRBV7-2	-	-	CASSLVGGSYNSPLHF	TGTGCCAGCAGCTTAGTAGGGGGCTCCTATAATTCACCCCTCCACTTT
TRBJ2-2	TRBV7-2	-	-	CASSFQLLGAGTGELFF	TGTGCCAGCAGCTTCCAGTTACTGGGTGCGGGTACCGGGGAGCTGTTTTTT
TRBJ2-1	TRBV6-5	-	TRBD1	CASKTGEVWNEQFF	TGTGCCAGCAAGACAGGGGAGGTTTGGAATGAGCAGTTCTTC
TRBJ1-1	TRBV3-1/TRBV3-2	-	TRBD1	CASSRQGGTEAFF	TGTGCCAGCAGCCGACAGGGAGGGACTGAAGCTTTCTTT
TRBJ2-7	TRBV30	-	TRBD2	CAWSPGTSSYEQYF	TGTGCCTGGAGTCCCGGGACTAGCTCCTACGAGCAGTACTTC